A selection of T cell receptor beta chains follows, all from one sample in a study of control samples from healthy donors and cancer patients. Profiled with immunoSEQ multiplex PCR; TCRdb holds only in-frame clones, not every one. The repertoire table contains approximately 190,000 clones. Sample: blood. The receptors originated from a woman aged 30 to 39 in good health. Each CDR3 is given with its conserved first and last residue. A D gene is named only where the DNA matches it firmly.

TGTGCCAGCAGACAGGCGACTAATTCACCCCTCCACTTT	CASRQATNSPLHF	NA	TRBV6-4	TRBJ1-6
TGTGCCAGCAGCGTAAACCCAGGACACGGGCCCAATTCACCCCTCCACTTT	CASSVNPGHGPNSPLHF	NA	TRBV9	TRBJ1-6
TGTGCCAGCAGGAAACGGGACAGGGTAACTGGAAACACCATATATTTT	CASRKRDRVTGNTIYF	TRBD1	TRBV28	TRBJ1-3
TGTGCCAGCAGTGAGATTCCAGGCAGGGGAGTTGGCTACACCTTC	CASSEIPGRGVGYTF	NA	TRBV2	TRBJ1-2
TGCGCCAGCAGCTTGTCTGGGACAGGGGAAGAGACCCAGTACTTC	CASSLSGTGEETQYF	TRBD1	TRBV5-1	TRBJ2-5
TGTGCCACCACAGGGGAGGTCGGGGAGCTGTTTTTT	CATTGEVGELFF	NA	TRBV6-5	TRBJ2-2
TGCGCCAGCAGACAGGGGAAGGGGACTGAAGCTTTCTTT	CASRQGKGTEAFF	TRBD1	TRBV10-2	TRBJ1-1
TGCGCCAGCAGAAAGCTTTTAGAGTTCTCCTACGAGCAGTACTTC	CASRKLLEFSYEQYF	NA	TRBV5-1	TRBJ2-7
TGTGCCAGTAGATCTTCGGGGGTAGGAACCGGGGAGCTGTTTTTT	CASRSSGVGTGELFF	NA	TRBV19	TRBJ2-2
TGCGCCAGCAGCTTGGGCGGAGACAATCAGCCCCAGCATTTT	CASSLGGDNQPQHF	NA	TRBV5-1	TRBJ1-5
TGTGCCAGCAGCATCGGACAGGGACGCTATGGCTACACCTTC	CASSIGQGRYGYTF	TRBD1	TRBV5-4	TRBJ1-2
TGCAGCGTTGGACAGGGAACCTACAATGAGCAGTTCTTC	CSVGQGTYNEQFF	TRBD1	TRBV29-1	TRBJ2-1
TGTGCAAGTCGCTTAGTAGGGGGCTACCTCTCTGGAAACACCATATATTTT	CASRLVGGYLSGNTIYF	NA	TRBV12-2	TRBJ1-3
TGTGCTAGCAGCCGCCTAGCGGGGAGCACCGGGGAGCTGTTTTTT	CASSRLAGSTGELFF	TRBD2	TRBV7-7	TRBJ2-2
TGTGCCAGCAGCCAAGATACGGGTAGGTTGGATGAAAAACTGTTTTTT	CASSQDTGRLDEKLFF	NA	TRBV4-2	TRBJ1-4
TGTGCCAGCTCACCACTAAAATCGAACACTGAAGCTTTCTTT	CASSPLKSNTEAFF	NA	TRBV18	TRBJ1-1
TGTGCCAGTAGTATAGGCCGGGGGCCTTACAATGAGCAGTTCTTC	CASSIGRGPYNEQFF	NA	TRBV19	TRBJ2-1
TGTGCCAGCAGTGAAGATTCGTCGGAGACCCAGTACTTC	CASSEDSSETQYF	NA	TRBV2	TRBJ2-5
TGCGCCAGCAGCCCCGCAACCCAGGGGTTCGAGGGCTTTAATGAAAAACTGTTTTTT	CASSPATQGFEGFNEKLFF	NA	TRBV4-1	TRBJ1-4
TGTGCCAGCAGCCTCGGTGGAGGTGAAGCTTTCTTT	CASSLGGGEAFF	NA	TRBV6-6	TRBJ1-1
TGCGCCTCCGGGGTCGGAGGATGGGGCACTGAAGCTTTCTTT	CASGVGGWGTEAFF	NA	TRBV4-1	TRBJ1-1
TGTGCCAGCAGCTCACCCTATGGCTACACCTTC	CASSSPYGYTF	NA	TRBV7-9	TRBJ1-2
TGTGCCAGCTCGACGACCGGGACAGGGGGTGAAAAACTGTTTTTT	CASSTTGTGGEKLFF	TRBD1	TRBV18	TRBJ1-4
TGTGCCAGCAGTCCTGCCGGGACAGGGGCTCGTCAGCCCTACAATGAGCAGTTCTTC	CASSPAGTGARQPYNEQFF	TRBD1	TRBV11-3	TRBJ2-1
TGTGCCAGCAGTACAAAGAGAAATCAGCCCCAGCATTTT	CASSTKRNQPQHF	NA	TRBV28	TRBJ1-5